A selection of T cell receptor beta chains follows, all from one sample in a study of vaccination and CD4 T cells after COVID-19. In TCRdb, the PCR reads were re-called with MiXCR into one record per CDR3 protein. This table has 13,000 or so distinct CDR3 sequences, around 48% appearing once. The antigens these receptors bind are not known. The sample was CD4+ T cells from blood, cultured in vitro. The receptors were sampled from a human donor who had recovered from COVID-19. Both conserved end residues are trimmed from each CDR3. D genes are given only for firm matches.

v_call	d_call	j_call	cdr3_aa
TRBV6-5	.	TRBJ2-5	ASSLGSQETQY
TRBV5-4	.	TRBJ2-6	ASPGTGVPTGANVLT
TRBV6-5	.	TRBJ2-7	ASSYSRPRQGLTYEQY
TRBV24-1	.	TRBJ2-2	ATSDPETGRAGELF
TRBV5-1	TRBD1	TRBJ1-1	ASSLERAGGEAF
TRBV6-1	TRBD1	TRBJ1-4	ASRTGQATNEKLF
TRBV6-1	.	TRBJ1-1	ASSIENTEAF
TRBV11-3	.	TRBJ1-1	ASSLQGLNTEAF
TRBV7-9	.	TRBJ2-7	ASSLGAYEQY
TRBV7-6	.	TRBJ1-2	ASSLAGDGYT
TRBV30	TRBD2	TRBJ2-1	AGGAGAGGPYGYNEQF
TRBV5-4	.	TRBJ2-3	ASSEDLRGAGDTRY